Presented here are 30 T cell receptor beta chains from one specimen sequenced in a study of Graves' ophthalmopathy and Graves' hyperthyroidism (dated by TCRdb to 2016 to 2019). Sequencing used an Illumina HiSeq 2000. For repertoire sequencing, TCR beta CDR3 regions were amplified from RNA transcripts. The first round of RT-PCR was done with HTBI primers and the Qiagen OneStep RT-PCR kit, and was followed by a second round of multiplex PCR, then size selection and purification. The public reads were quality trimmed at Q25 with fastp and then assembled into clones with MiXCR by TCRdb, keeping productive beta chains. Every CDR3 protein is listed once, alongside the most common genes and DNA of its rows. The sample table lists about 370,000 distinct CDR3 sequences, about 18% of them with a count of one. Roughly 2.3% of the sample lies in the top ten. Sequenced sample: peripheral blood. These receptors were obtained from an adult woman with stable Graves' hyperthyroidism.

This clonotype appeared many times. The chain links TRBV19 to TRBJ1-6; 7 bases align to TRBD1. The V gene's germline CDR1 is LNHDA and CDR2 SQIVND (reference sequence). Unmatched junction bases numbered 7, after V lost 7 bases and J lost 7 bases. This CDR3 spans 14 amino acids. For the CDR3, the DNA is TGTGCCAGTACTCTCGGGACAGCAAATTCACCCCTCCACTTT. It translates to CASTLGTANSPLHF.

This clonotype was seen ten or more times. CDR3 region: CASSEGTGGAYEQYF. CDR3 nucleotides: TGTGCCAGCAGTGAAGGGACAGGGGGCGCCTACGAGCAGTACTTC. This rearrangement joins TRBV6-1 to TRBJ2-7; 11 bases are shared with TRBD1. CDR1 MNHNS and CDR2 SASEGT come from the germline V gene. V was clipped by 1 base and J by 2 bases; unmatched bases: 1. This CDR3 comprises 15 residues.

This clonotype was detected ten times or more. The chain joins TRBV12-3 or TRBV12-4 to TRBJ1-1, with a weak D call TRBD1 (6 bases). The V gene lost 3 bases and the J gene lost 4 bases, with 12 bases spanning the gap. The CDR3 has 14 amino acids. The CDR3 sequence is CASSFLARGTEAFF. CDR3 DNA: TGTGCCAGCAGTTTCCTCGCCAGGGGCACTGAAGCTTTCTTT.

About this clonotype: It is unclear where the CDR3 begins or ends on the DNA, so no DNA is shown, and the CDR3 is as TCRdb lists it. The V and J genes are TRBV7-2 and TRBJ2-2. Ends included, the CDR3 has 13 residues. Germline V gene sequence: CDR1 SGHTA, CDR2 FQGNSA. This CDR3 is CASSSGPPGSCFF.

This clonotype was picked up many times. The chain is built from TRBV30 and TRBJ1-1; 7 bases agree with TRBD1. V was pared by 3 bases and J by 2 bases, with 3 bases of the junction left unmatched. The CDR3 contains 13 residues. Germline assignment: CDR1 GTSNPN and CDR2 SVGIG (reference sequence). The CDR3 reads CAWRQGTNTEAFF. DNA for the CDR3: TGTGCCTGGAGACAGGGGACTAACACTGAAGCTTTCTTT. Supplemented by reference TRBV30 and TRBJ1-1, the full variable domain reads SQTIHQWPATLVQPVGSPLSLECTVEGTSNPNLYWYRQAAGRGLQLLFYSVGIGQISSEVPQNLSASRPQDRQFILSSKKLLLSDSGFYLCAWRQGTNTEAFFGQGTRLTVV.

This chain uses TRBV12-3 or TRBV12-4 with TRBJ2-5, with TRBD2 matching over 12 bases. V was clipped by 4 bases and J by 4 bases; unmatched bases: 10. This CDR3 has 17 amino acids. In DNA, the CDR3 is TGTGCCAGCAGTTCCACTTCGACTAGCGGGGGAGGAGAGACCCAGTACTTC. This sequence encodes CASSSTSTSGGGETQYF.

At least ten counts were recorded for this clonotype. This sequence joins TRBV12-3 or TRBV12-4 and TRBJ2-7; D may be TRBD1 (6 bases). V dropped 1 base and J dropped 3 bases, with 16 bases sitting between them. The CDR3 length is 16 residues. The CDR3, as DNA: TGTGCCAGCAGTTTAGAGTCTTCAGGGGCGGACTACGAGCAGTACTTC. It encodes CASSLESSGADYEQYF.

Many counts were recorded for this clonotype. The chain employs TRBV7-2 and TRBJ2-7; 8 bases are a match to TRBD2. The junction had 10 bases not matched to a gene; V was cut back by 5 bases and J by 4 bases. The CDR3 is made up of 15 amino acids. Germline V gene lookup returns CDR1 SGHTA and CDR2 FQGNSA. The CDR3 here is CASSAKAGEAYEQYF. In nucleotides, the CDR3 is TGTGCCAGCAGCGCGAAAGCGGGGGAAGCTTACGAGCAGTACTTC.

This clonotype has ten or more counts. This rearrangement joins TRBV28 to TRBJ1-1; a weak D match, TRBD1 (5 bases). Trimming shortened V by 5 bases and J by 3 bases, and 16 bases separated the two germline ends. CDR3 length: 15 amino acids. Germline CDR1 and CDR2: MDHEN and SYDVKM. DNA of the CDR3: TGTGCCAGCAGTACCGTTGGGGCTGGAGACACTGAAGCTTTCTTT. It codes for CASSTVGAGDTEAFF.

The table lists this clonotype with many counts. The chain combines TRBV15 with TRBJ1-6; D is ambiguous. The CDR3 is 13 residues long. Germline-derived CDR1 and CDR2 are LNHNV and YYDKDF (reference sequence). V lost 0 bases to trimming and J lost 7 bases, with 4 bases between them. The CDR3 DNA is TGTGCCACCAGCAGAGATGAAAATTCACCCCTCCACTTT. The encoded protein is CATSRDENSPLHF.

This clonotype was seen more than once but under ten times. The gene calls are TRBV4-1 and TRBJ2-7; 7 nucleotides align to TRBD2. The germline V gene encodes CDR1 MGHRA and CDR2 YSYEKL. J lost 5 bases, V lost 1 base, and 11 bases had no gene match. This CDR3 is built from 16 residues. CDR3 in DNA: TGCGCCAGCAGCCAAGGCGGGAGAGGGCCCGGCCACGAGCAGTACTTC. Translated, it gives CASSQGGRGPGHEQYF.

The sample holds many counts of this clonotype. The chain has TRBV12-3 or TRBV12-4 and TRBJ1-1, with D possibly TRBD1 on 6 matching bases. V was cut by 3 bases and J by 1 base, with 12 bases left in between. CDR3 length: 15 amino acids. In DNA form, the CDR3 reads TGTGCCAGCAGTTTCAGTCCGGGACAGAACACTGAAGCTTTCTTT. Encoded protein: CASSFSPGQNTEAFF.

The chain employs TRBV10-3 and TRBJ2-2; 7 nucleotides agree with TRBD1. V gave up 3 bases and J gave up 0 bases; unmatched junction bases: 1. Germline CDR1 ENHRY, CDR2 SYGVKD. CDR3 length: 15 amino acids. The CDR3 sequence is CAISDGTANTGELFF. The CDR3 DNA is TGTGCCATCAGTGACGGGACAGCGAACACCGGGGAGCTGTTTTTT.

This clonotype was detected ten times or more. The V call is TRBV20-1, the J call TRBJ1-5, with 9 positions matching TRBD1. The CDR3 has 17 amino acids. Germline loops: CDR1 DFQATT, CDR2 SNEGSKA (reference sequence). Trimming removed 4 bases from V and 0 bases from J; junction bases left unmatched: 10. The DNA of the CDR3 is TGCAGTGCTAATGCGGGACAGGGACTTTATAGCAATCAGCCCCAGCATTTT. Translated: CSANAGQGLYSNQPQHF.

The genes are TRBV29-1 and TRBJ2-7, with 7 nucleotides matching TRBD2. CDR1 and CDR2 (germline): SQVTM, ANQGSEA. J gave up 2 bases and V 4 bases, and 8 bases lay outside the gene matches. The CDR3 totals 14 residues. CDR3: CSVVGGTPAYEQYF. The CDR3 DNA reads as TGCAGCGTTGTGGGAGGGACTCCAGCCTACGAGCAGTACTTC.

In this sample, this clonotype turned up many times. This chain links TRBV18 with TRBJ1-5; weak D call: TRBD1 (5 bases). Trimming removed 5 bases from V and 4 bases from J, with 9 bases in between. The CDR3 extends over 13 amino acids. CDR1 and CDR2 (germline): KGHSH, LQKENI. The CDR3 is CASSEGKNQPQHF. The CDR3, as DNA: TGTGCCAGCTCAGAGGGGAAAAATCAGCCCCAGCATTTT.

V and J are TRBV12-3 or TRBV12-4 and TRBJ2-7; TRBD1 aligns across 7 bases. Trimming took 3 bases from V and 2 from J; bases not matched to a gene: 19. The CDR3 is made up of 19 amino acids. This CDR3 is CASSLASYYSGTDTYEQYF. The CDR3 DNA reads TGTGCCAGCAGTTTGGCCTCGTATTATTCCGGGACAGACACCTACGAGCAGTACTTC.

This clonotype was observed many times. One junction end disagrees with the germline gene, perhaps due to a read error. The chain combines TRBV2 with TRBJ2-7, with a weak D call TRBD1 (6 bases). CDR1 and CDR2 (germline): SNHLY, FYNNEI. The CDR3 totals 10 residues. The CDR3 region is CASSWTASVF. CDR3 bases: TGTGCCTCATCCTGGACAGCGAGTGTATTC. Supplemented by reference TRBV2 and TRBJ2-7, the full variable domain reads EPEVTQTPSHQVTQMGQEVILRCVPISNHLYFYWYRQILGQKVEFLVSFYNNEISEKSEIFDDQFSVERPDGSNFTLKIRSTKLEDSAMYFCASSWTASVFGPGTRLTVT.

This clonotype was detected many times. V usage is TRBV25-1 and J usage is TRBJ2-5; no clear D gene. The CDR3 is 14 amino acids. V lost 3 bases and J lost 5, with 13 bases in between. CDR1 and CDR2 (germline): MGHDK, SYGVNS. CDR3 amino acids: CASSEPGLEETQYF. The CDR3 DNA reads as TGTGCCAGCAGTGAGCCCGGTCTGGAGGAGACCCAGTACTTC.

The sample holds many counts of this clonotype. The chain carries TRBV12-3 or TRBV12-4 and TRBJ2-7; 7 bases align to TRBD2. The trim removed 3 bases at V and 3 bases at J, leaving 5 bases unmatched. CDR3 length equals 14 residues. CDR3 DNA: TGTGCCAGCAGTTTCGGTCTAGCGGTCTACGAGCAGTACTTC. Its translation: CASSFGLAVYEQYF.

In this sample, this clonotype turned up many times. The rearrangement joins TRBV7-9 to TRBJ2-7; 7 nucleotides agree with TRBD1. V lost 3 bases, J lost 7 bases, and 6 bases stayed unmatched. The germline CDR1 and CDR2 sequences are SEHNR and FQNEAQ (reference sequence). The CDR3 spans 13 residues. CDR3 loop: CASSFEGAREQYF. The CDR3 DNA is TGTGCCAGCAGCTTTGAGGGGGCGCGGGAGCAGTACTTC.

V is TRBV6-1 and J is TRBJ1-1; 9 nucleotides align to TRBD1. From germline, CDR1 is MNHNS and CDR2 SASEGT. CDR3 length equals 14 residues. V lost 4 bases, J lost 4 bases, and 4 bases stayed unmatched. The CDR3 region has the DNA TGTGCCAGCAGTGCGGGACAGGGAATCACTGAAGCTTTCTTT. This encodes CASSAGQGITEAFF.

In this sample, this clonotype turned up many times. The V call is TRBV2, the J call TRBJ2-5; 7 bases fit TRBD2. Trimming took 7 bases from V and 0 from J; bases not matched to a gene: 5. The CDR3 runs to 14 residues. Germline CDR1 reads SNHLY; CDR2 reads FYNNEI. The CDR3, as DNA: TGTGCCAGCAAGCTAGCGGACTACCAAGAGACCCAGTACTTC. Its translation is CASKLADYQETQYF.

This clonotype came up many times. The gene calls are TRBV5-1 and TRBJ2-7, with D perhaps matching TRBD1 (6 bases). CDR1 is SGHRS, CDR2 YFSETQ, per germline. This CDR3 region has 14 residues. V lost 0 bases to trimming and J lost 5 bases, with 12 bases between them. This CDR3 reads CASSLGGGVHEQYF. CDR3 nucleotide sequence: TGCGCCAGCAGCTTGGGAGGGGGAGTGCACGAGCAGTACTTC.

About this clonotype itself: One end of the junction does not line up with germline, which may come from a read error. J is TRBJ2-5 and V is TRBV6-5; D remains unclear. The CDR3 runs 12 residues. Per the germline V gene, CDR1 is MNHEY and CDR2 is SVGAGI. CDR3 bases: TGTGCTAGCAGTTTCCAAGTAGAGACCCAGTACTTC. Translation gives CASSFQVETQYF.

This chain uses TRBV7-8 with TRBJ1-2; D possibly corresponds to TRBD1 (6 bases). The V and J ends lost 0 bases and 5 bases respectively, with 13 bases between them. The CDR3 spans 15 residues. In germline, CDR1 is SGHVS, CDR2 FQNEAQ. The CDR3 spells CASSLAEGEVYGYTF. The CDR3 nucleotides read TGTGCCAGCAGCTTAGCGGAGGGGGAAGTGTATGGCTACACCTTC.

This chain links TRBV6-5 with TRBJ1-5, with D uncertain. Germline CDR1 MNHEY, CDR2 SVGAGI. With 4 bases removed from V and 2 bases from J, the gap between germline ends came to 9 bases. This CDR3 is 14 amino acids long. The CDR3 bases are TGTGCCAGCAGTTCTCAGGAGCGCAATCAGCCCCAGCATTTT. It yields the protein CASSSQERNQPQHF.

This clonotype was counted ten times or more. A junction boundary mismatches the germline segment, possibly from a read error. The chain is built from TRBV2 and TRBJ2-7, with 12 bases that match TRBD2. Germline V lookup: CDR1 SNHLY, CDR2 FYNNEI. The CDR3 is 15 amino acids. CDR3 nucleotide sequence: TGTGCCAGCAGCGAAGCTAGCGGGAGGGTCTACGAGCAGTACTTC. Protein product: CASSEASGRVYEQYF. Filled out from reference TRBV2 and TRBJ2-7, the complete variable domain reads EPEVTQTPSHQVTQMGQEVILRCVPISNHLYFYWYRQILGQKVEFLVSFYNNEISEKSEIFDDQFSVERPDGSNFTLKIRSTKLEDSAMYFCASSEASGRVYEQYFGPGTRLTVT.

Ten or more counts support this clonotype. The CDR3 reads CSASRTNQETQYF. CDR3 nucleotides: TGCAGTGCTAGTAGGACCAACCAAGAGACCCAGTACTTC. The chain is built from TRBV20-1 and TRBJ2-5; D is unresolved. The V and J ends lost 3 bases and 0 bases respectively, with 8 bases between them. Looked up from germline, CDR1 is DFQATT and CDR2 is SNEGSKA (reference sequence). This CDR3 has 13 residues.

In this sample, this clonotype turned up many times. CDR3 in amino acids: CSARTVSNQPQHF. The CDR3 DNA reads TGCAGTGCTAGAACAGTTAGCAATCAGCCCCAGCATTTT. The gene calls are TRBV20-1 and TRBJ1-5; D remains unclear. CDR3 length: 13 amino acids. Trimming took 2 bases from V and 0 from J, leaving 5 bases between them. Germline V gene sequence: CDR1 DFQATT, CDR2 SNEGSKA (reference sequence).